The clone carrying this TCR beta chain was found many times. Its specificity is not known. CDR3 length: 22 amino acids. Germline V gene data show CDR1 as SGHAT and CDR2 as FQNNGV. V lost 3 bases and J 2 bases, leaving 29 bases between the germline ends. The data belong to a study of T cells in Graves' hyperthyroidism and ophthalmopathy. The study, taken as a whole, reports: Stable hyperthyroidism was separated from ophthalmopathy by a model based on 13 V-J features.

Template material for amplifying TCR beta CDR3 regions consisted of RNA transcripts. RT-PCR in the first round (using the HTBI primer set) targeted the TCR CDR3. TCRdb independently ran MiXCR on the multiplex PCR reads; one entry per CDR3 protein. The sample comprises fewer than 450,000 distinct CDR3 sequences, 15% to 20% of which are singletons, and around 35% rests with the top ten. The receptor comes from a woman aged 30 to 39 with Graves' hyperthyroidism that later progressed to Graves' ophthalmopathy. Sequences were obtained from blood. The chain links TRBV11-2 to TRBJ2-6; no firm D call. CDR3 residues: CASSFRHSPSGRRTTGANVLTF. CDR3 nucleotides: TGTGCCAGCAGCTTTCGTCACTCCCCGTCGGGCAGGCGGACGACTGGGGCCAACGTCCTGACTTTC. The variable domain in full, completed from reference TRBV11-2 and TRBJ2-6, reads EAGVAQSPRYKIIEKRQSVAFWCNPISGHATLYWYQQILGQGPKLLIQFQNNGVVDDSQLPKDRFSAERLKGVDSTLKIQPAKLEDSAVYLCASSFRHSPSGRRTTGANVLTFGAGSRLTVL.